These 27 T cell receptor beta chains share one sample of origin, sequenced in a study of Ad26.COV2.S vaccination and SARS-CoV-2 variants. Profiling relied on immunoSEQ multiplex PCR, and the TCRdb table lists in-frame clones only, not all of them. The table lists approximately 300,000 clones, 85% of them singletons. Described treatment: some 20 received Ad26.COV2.S at low or high dose, single or two shots; 5 received placebo; per-sample allocation not given. Repertoires come from day 63 after the first vaccine or placebo injection. Sequencing was performed on peripheral blood, taken in a trial of Ad26.COV2.S vaccine versus placebo. Receptors originate from a person aged 18-60 years who received the Ad26.COV2.S COVID-19 vaccine or a placebo.

V and J are TRBV7-2 and TRBJ2-7; 8 nucleotides align to TRBD1. The germline V gene has CDR1 SGHTA and CDR2 FQGNSA. The CDR3 is 14 amino acids. J was trimmed by 7 bases and V by 4 bases; bases with no gene match: 9. The CDR3 region has the DNA TGTGCCAGCAGCTCAAGAGCAGGGGGCGGTGAGCAGTACTTC. This sequence encodes CASSSRAGGGEQYF.

The chain couples TRBV3-1 (or the pseudogene TRBV3-2) to TRBJ2-7, with D hard to call. V was trimmed by 1 base and J by 7 bases, leaving 8 bases between them. The CDR3 is 12 amino acids. Germline V CDR1 and CDR2: LGHDT, YNNKEL (reference sequence). Written as DNA, the CDR3 is TGTGCCAGCAGCCAAGCGGCCGGGGAGCAGTACTTC. Protein product: CASSQAAGEQYF.

This chain joins TRBV6-5 and TRBJ2-7, with unresolved D. The germline CDR1 and CDR2 sequences are MNHEY and SVGAGI. The CDR3 spans 12 residues. V lost 7 bases to trimming and J lost 3 bases, with 10 bases between them. CDR3 in DNA: TGTGCCAGCACCGAAGGGTTCTACGAGCAGTACTTC. It codes for CASTEGFYEQYF.

The V gene is TRBV11-2, the J gene TRBJ1-1; 7 nucleotides align to TRBD1. Germline V lookup: CDR1 SGHAT, CDR2 FQNNGV. With V trimmed by 1 base and J by 11 bases, 7 bases remained unmatched. The CDR3 covers 13 residues. CDR3 region: CASSLGSPRGAFF. For the CDR3, the DNA is TGTGCCAGCAGCTTAGGCTCCCCCAGGGGGGCTTTCTTT.

This clone was observed once. The genes are TRBV7-2 and TRBJ1-5; the D gene is possibly TRBD1 (5 bases). In germline, CDR1 is SGHTA, CDR2 FQGNSA. The CDR3 has 16 residues. The ends were cut back, 1 base at V and 0 bases at J, with 10 bases in the middle. CDR3: CASSLGGLSSNQPQHF. CDR3 nucleotide sequence: TGTGCCAGCAGCTTAGGGGGACTGAGTAGCAATCAGCCCCAGCATTTT.

The chain combines TRBV6-1 with TRBJ1-5; tentatively, D is TRBD1 (5 bases). This CDR3 contains 19 residues. Trimming stripped 0 bases from V and 6 bases from J, with 24 bases between. Germline V gene sequence: CDR1 MNHNS, CDR2 SASEGT. The CDR3 region is CASSEASGGGIRSSQPQHF. The DNA for the CDR3 is TGTGCCAGCAGTGAAGCGTCTGGCGGGGGGATTAGGTCAAGTCAGCCCCAGCATTTT.

V and J are TRBV4-1 and TRBJ2-5; the D gene is possibly TRBD1 (6 bases). V was pared by 1 base and J by 2 bases, with 8 bases between. This CDR3 contains 14 residues. In germline, CDR1 is MGHRA, CDR2 YSYEKL. The CDR3 DNA is TGCGCCAGCAGCCAAGCAGGACAGCAAGAGACCCAGTACTTC. Translated, it gives CASSQAGQQETQYF.

J is TRBJ1-2 and V is TRBV5-8; D not resolved. The length of the CDR3 is 14 residues. Germline CDR1 and CDR2: SGHTS and YDEGEE. Trimming shortened V by 5 bases and J by 2 bases, and 13 bases separated the two germline ends. CDR3 in DNA: TGTGCCAGCAGACTTCCAGGAATCAACTATGGCTACACCTTC. Residues: CASRLPGINYGYTF. The full variable domain, with the rest looked up from reference TRBV5-8 and TRBJ1-2, is EAGVTQSPTHLIKTRGQQATLRCSPISGHTSVYWYQQALGLGLQFLLWYDEGEERNRGNFPPRFSGRQFPNYSSELNVNALELEDSALYLCASRLPGINYGYTFGSGTRLTVV.

The CDR3 reads CASSWDSYSNGYTF. In DNA form, the CDR3 reads TGTGCCAGCAGTTGGGACAGTTATTCAAATGGCTACACCTTC. The chain employs TRBV28 and TRBJ1-2, with 7 bases matching TRBD1. The CDR3 is 14 amino acids. Germline values: CDR1 MDHEN, CDR2 SYDVKM. The ends lost 4 bases at V and 6 bases at J; junction bases unmatched: 8.

The J gene is TRBJ1-1, the V gene TRBV7-2; a weak D match, TRBD1 (6 bases). V was trimmed by 5 bases and J by 11 bases, leaving 18 bases between them. This CDR3 comprises 13 residues. Per germline, CDR1 SGHTA and CDR2 FQGNSA. CDR3 sequence reads: CASSTLQGLDAFF. The CDR3 nucleotides are TGTGCCAGCAGCACATTACAGGGACTGGATGCTTTCTTT.

The V call is TRBV5-4, the J call TRBJ2-5, with D perhaps TRBD2 (5 bases). There are 13 residues in the CDR3. Germline CDR1 and CDR2: SGHNT and YYREEE (reference sequence). V dropped 5 bases and J dropped 3 bases, with 11 bases sitting between them. Written as DNA, the CDR3 is TGTGCCAGCAGTCAGGACTGGGAAGAGACCCAGTACTTC. This codes for CASSQDWEETQYF.

This chain links TRBV7-9 with TRBJ1-4; no clear D gene. The CDR3 is 13 amino acids. From germline, CDR1 is SEHNR and CDR2 FQNEAQ (reference sequence). The V end lost 0 bases, the J end lost 7 bases, and 6 bases lay between the germline ends. CDR3 DNA: TGTGCCAGCAGCTTAGCCTGGAGTGAAAAACTGTTTTTT. Protein product: CASSLAWSEKLFF.

The chain uses TRBV19 and TRBJ2-3; 8 bases line up with TRBD1. The J segment lost 2 bases and the V segment lost 8 bases, leaving 3 bases of the junction unmatched. Per the germline V gene, CDR1 is LNHDA and CDR2 is SQIVND (reference sequence). The CDR3 covers 13 residues. DNA of the CDR3: TGTGCCAGTCAGGGACAGGCCACAGATACGCAGTATTTT. It encodes CASQGQATDTQYF. Full variable domain (outside the CDR3, taken from reference TRBV19 and TRBJ2-3): DGGITQSPKYLFRKEGQNVTLSCEQNLNHDAMYWYRQDPGQGLRLIYYSQIVNDFQKGDIAEGYSVSREKKESFPLTVTSAQKNPTAFYLCASQGQATDTQYFGPGTRLTVL.

CDR3 nucleotides: TGCGCCAGCAGCCAAGATTGGACAGGTAGCAATCAGCCCCAGCATTTT. Amino acid sequence: CASSQDWTGSNQPQHF. This chain connects TRBV4-1 to TRBJ1-5, with 7 bases matching TRBD1. V gave up 0 bases and J gave up 0 bases; unmatched junction bases: 2. Germline V lookup: CDR1 MGHRA, CDR2 YSYEKL. This CDR3 has 16 residues.

V usage is TRBV5-1 and J usage is TRBJ2-2; D not certain. CDR1 and CDR2 (germline): SGHRS, YFSETQ. The CDR3 is 16 amino acids. The V end was cut by 0 bases, the J end by 0 bases, with 9 bases between. This CDR3 reads CASSLEAMANTGELFF. CDR3 DNA sequence: TGCGCCAGCAGCTTGGAGGCGATGGCGAACACCGGGGAGCTGTTTTTT. The whole variable domain, filled in from reference TRBV5-1 and TRBJ2-2, reads KAGVTQTPRYLIKTRGQQVTLSCSPISGHRSVSWYQQTPGQGLQFLFEYFSETQRNKGNFPGRFSGRQFSNSRSEMNVSTLELGDSALYLCASSLEAMANTGELFFGEGSRLTVL.

Only one count was recorded for this clone. The chain is built from TRBV2 and TRBJ1-2, with TRBD1 matching over 7 bases. The trim removed 8 bases at V and 7 bases at J, leaving 10 bases unmatched. Germline V lookup: CDR1 SNHLY, CDR2 FYNNEI. CDR3 length: 13 residues. CDR3 sequence: CASASDRELGYTF. The DNA for the CDR3 is TGTGCCAGCGCCTCCGACAGGGAGCTTGGCTACACCTTC.

J is TRBJ1-3 and V is TRBV29-1; D not certain. V was clipped by 7 bases and J by 0 bases, with 7 bases between them. From germline, CDR1 is SQVTM and CDR2 ANQGSEA. The CDR3 is made up of 12 amino acids. The CDR3 DNA reads as TGCAGCGGCCAGGCCTCTGGAAACACCATATATTTT. Translation gives CSGQASGNTIYF.

The CDR3 loop is CASSLFSSETQYF. The CDR3 coding sequence is TGTGCCAGCAGCTTATTTTCATCGGAGACCCAGTACTTC. The gene calls are TRBV7-2 and TRBJ2-5; no reliable D call. The CDR3 consists of 13 residues. Germline V gene data show CDR1 as SGHTA and CDR2 as FQGNSA. V lost 2 bases and J lost 5, with 9 bases in between.

The chain has TRBV6-2 or TRBV6-3 and TRBJ1-5; D unclear. CDR3 length: 15 amino acids. Trimming left V 0 bases short and J 6 bases short, with 12 bases between. From germline, CDR1 is MNHEY and CDR2 SVGEGT. In DNA, the CDR3 is TGTGCCAGCAGTTACTCGATGCAAGGAGGTCAGCCCCAGCATTTT. Its protein product is CASSYSMQGGQPQHF.

This clone was seen once. This sequence joins TRBV18 and TRBJ2-7; TRBD1 agrees at 8 bases. This CDR3 contains 14 residues. V dropped 3 bases and J dropped 3; count of bases not matched to a gene: 4. Germline CDR1 KGHSH, CDR2 LQKENI. Written as DNA, the CDR3 is TGTGCCAGCTCACCCTACAGGGGGAGCTACGAGCAGTACTTC. Protein product: CASSPYRGSYEQYF.

The chain is built from TRBV30 and TRBJ2-1; 12 nucleotides align to TRBD2. CDR3 size: 17 residues. The ends lost 5 bases at V and 6 bases at J; junction bases unmatched: 14. The V gene's germline CDR1 is GTSNPN and CDR2 SVGIG (reference sequence). As DNA, the CDR3 is TGTGCCTGGGTGGGTTCTTTAACTAGCGGGGGGCTCAATGAGCAGTTCTTC. Translated: CAWVGSLTSGGLNEQFF.

This sequence joins TRBV7-2 and TRBJ2-5; D ambiguous. The germline V gene encodes CDR1 SGHTA and CDR2 FQGNSA. Trimming left V 5 bases short and J 4 bases short, with 14 bases between. This CDR3 is 14 amino acids long. The CDR3 region is CASSPPGSGETQYF. The CDR3 DNA reads as TGTGCCAGCAGCCCTCCCGGTTCCGGAGAGACCCAGTACTTC. Variable domain in full (rest from reference TRBV7-2 and TRBJ2-5): GAGVSQSPSNKVTEKGKDVELRCDPISGHTALYWYRQSLGQGLEFLIYFQGNSAPDKSGLPSDRFSAERTGGSVSTLTIQRTQQEDSAVYLCASSPPGSGETQYFGPGTRLLVL.

The chain joins TRBV28 to TRBJ2-7, with D possibly matching TRBD1 (5 bases). Deletions cut 2 bases from V and 0 bases from J, with 11 bases between. The germline V gene has CDR1 MDHEN and CDR2 SYDVKM. The CDR3 is 15 amino acids. Here the CDR3 DNA reads TGTGCCAGCAGTTTAGTACAGGCATACTCCTACGAGCAGTACTTC. Amino acids: CASSLVQAYSYEQYF. Full variable domain (missing parts from reference TRBV28 and TRBJ2-7): DVKVTQSSRYLVKRTGEKVFLECVQDMDHENMFWYRQDPGLGLRLIYFSYDVKMKEKGDIPEGYSVSREKKERFSLILESASTNQTSMYLCASSLVQAYSYEQYFGPGTRLTVT.

This chain joins TRBV6-6 and TRBJ2-7, with 8 bases fitting TRBD2. Trimming took 6 bases from V and 0 from J; bases not matched to a gene: 10. Per germline, CDR1 MNHNY and CDR2 SVGAGI (reference sequence). The CDR3 runs 16 residues. The CDR3 nucleotides read TGTGCCAGCAGCTGGGGCGGGGGGACTAGCTCCTACGAGCAGTACTTC. It encodes CASSWGGGTSSYEQYF.

The chain uses TRBV2 and TRBJ2-7, with unresolved D. CDR1 is SNHLY, CDR2 FYNNEI, per germline. This CDR3 is built from 14 residues. V was shortened by 0 bases and J by 2 bases, with 8 bases between the two germline ends. The CDR3 region is CASSEAYGTYEQYF. In nucleotides, the CDR3 is TGTGCCAGCAGTGAAGCCTATGGCACCTACGAGCAGTACTTC.

The chain is built from TRBV2 and TRBJ1-1, with unresolved D. The CDR3 spans 13 residues. V lost 10 bases and J 4 bases, leaving 16 bases between the germline ends. Germline V CDR1 and CDR2: SNHLY, FYNNEI. The DNA of the CDR3 is TGTGCCACCCCGGGGTGGGGTCCCACTGAAGCTTTCTTT. Encoded protein: CATPGWGPTEAFF.

The V gene is TRBV19, the J gene TRBJ1-3; no definite D call. The CDR3 spans 13 residues. The V gene lost 7 bases and the J gene lost 2 bases, with 9 bases spanning the gap. Germline V lookup: CDR1 LNHDA, CDR2 SQIVND (reference sequence). DNA of the CDR3: TGTGCCAGTACAAACTCCCCTGGAAACACCATATATTTT. Translated, it gives CASTNSPGNTIYF.